This TCR beta chain was retrieved from a study of vaccination effects on CD4 cells after COVID-19. This CDR3 has 15 amino acids. The V gene end was trimmed by 3 bases and the J gene end by 7 bases; junction bases not matched to a gene: 5. Per germline, CDR1 MDHEN and CDR2 SYDVKM. Viral peptide pools were used in the ViraFEST assay to expand antigen-specific CD4+ T cells, and sequencing came afterward. It was after roughly ten days of culture that CD4+ T cells were isolated. Two doses of either BNT162b2 or mRNA-1273 were given to each participant. PBMC were cultured at under 2.5 million per well with about 10 IU/ml IL-2 and roughly 10 ug/ml peptides. As for this clone: Its antigen remains unidentified.

Repertoires were generated with immunoSEQ multiplex PCR, while TCRdb's copy carries only in-frame clones and drops some. The sample includes roughly 63,000 clones, around 78% of them seen just once. The sequence was obtained from a human donor who received a COVID-19 vaccine. V and J are TRBV28 and TRBJ1-6; TRBD1 aligns across 8 bases. Sequences were derived from CD4+ T cells from PBMCs cultured with HCoV-OC43 spike peptides, sampled after COVID-19 vaccination. Documented subset: HCoV-OC43 spike overlapping peptide pool stimulation. The DNA for the CDR3 is TGTGCCAGCAGTTTTGGGACAGGCGGAAATTCACCCCTCCACTTT. Amino acids: CASSFGTGGNSPLHF.